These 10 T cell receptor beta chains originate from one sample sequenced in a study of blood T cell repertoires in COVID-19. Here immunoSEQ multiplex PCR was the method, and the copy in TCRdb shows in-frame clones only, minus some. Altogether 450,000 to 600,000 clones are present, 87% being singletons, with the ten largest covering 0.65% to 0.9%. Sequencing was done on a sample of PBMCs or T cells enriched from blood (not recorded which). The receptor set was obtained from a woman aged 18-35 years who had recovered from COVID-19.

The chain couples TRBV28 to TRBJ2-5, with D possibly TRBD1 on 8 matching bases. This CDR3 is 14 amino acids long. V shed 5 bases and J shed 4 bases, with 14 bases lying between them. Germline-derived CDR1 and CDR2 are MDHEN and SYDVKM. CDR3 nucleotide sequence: TGTGCCAGCAGTCCAGGGGGCGGGGGAGAGACCCAGTACTTC. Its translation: CASSPGGGGETQYF.

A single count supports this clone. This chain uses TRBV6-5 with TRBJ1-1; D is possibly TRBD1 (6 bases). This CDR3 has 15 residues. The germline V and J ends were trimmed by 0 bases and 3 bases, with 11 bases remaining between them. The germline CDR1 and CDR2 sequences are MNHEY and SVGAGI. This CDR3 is CASSYSEGGDTEAFF. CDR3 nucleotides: TGTGCCAGCAGTTACTCGGAGGGGGGGGACACTGAAGCTTTCTTT.

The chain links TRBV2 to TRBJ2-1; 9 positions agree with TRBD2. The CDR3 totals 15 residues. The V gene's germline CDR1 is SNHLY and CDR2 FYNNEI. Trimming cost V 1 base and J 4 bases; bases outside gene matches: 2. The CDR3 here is CASSEVTSGYNEQFF. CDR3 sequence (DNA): TGTGCCAGCAGTGAAGTGACTAGCGGATACAATGAGCAGTTCTTC.

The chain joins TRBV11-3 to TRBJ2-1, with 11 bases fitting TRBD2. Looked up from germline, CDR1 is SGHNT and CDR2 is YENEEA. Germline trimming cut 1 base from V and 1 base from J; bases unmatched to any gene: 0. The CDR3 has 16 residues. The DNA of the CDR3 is TGTGCCAGCAGCTTAGGACTAGCGGGGTCCTACAATGAGCAGTTCTTC. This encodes CASSLGLAGSYNEQFF. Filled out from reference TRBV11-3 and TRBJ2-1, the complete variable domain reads EAGVVQSPRYKIIEKKQPVAFWCNPISGHNTLYWYLQNLGQGPELLIRYENEEAVDDSQLPKDRFSAERLKGVDSTLKIQPAELGDSAVYLCASSLGLAGSYNEQFFGPGTRLTVL.

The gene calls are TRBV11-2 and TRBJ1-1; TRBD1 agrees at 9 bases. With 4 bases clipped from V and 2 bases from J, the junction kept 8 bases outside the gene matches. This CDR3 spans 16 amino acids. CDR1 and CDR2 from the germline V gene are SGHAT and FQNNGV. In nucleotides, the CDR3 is TGTGCCAGCAGCTCCGCCGGACAGGGGTTAAACACTGAAGCTTTCTTT. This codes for CASSSAGQGLNTEAFF.

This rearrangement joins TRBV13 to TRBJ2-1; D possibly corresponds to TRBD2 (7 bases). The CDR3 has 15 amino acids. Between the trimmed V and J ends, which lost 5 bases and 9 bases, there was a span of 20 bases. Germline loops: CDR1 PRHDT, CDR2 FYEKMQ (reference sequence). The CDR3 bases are TGTGCCAGCAGCCACTCTAGGGGGGGTTCTACTGAGCAGTTCTTC. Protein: CASSHSRGGSTEQFF.

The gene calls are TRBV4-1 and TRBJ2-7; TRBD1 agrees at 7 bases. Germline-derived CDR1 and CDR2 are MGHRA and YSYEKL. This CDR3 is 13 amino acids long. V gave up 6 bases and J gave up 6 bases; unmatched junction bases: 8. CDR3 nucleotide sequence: TGCGCCAGCAGGGCCGACAGGGCTGGCGAGCAGTACTTC. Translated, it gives CASRADRAGEQYF.

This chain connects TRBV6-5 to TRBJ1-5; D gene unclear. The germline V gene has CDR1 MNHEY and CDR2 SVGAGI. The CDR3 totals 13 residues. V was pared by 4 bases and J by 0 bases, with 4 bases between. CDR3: CASSSHSNQPQHF. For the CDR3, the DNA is TGTGCCAGCAGTTCCCATAGCAATCAGCCCCAGCATTTT.

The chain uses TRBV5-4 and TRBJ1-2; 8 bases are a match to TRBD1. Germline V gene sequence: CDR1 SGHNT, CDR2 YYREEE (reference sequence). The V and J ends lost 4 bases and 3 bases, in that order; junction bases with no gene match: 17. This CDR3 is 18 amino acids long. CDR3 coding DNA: TGTGCCAGCAGCGTCGGCCCCCCGACAGGGGAGGTGGACTATGGCTACACCTTC. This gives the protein CASSVGPPTGEVDYGYTF. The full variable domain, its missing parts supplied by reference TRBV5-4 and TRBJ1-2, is ETGVTQSPTHLIKTRGQQVTLRCSSQSGHNTVSWYQQALGQGPQFIFQYYREEENGRGNFPPRFSGLQFPNYSSELNVNALELDDSALYLCASSVGPPTGEVDYGYTFGSGTRLTVV.

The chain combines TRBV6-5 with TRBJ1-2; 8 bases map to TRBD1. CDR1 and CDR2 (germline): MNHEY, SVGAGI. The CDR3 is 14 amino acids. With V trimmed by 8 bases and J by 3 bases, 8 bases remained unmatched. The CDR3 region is CASVRPGQDYGYTF. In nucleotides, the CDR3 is TGTGCCAGCGTTCGTCCGGGACAGGACTATGGCTACACCTTC.